These T cell receptor beta chains were read from a single sample in a study of cytomegalovirus exposure and HLA in healthy donors. Method: immunoSEQ multiplex PCR; TCRdb's copy keeps in-frame clones and lacks some. The sample carries 130,000 to 150,000 clones, roughly 76% recorded once. The sequencing input was PBMCs. These receptors were taken from a young man in good health and CMV-seronegative. Each CDR3 is given with its conserved first and last residue. D genes are given only for firm matches. Not every row has a clone size; where given, it reads once, few, many or a size class.

CDR3 length,D gene,clone size,V gene,J gene,CDR3 DNA,CDR3 protein
15,.,.,TRBV6-1,TRBJ1-6,TGTGCCAGCAGTGAACGAGGCGGGGGTAATTCCCCCCTCCACTTT,CASSERGGGNSPLHF
15,TRBD1,.,TRBV6-5,TRBJ2-7,TGTGCCAGCAGTCCGGACAGGGCGTGGTCCTACGAGCAGTACTTC,CASSPDRAWSYEQYF
15,.,few,TRBV6-5,TRBJ1-6,TGTGCCAGCAGTTACTCAATGGATACAGGGTCACCCCTCCACTTT,CASSYSMDTGSPLHF
17,TRBD2,once,TRBV5-1,TRBJ2-1,TGCGCCAGCAGCTCCGCCCCCGGGACTAGCGGGAGCAATGAGCAGTTCTTC,CASSSAPGTSGSNEQFF
14,TRBD2,.,TRBV18,TRBJ2-1,TGTGCCAGCTCACTGACTAGCGGATACAATGAGCAGTTCTTC,CASSLTSGYNEQFF
15,.,.,TRBV4-1,TRBJ1-1,TGCGCCAGCAGCCAAGAGATGGGGGCATCAACTGAAGCTTTCTTT,CASSQEMGASTEAFF
17,.,.,TRBV18,TRBJ2-7,TGTGCCAGCTCACCACCATTCCTGCGGGGCATTTCCTACGAGCAGTACTTC,CASSPPFLRGISYEQYF
13,.,.,TRBV19,TRBJ2-7,TGTGCCAGTAGTATAGGACTCTACTACGAGCAGTACTTC,CASSIGLYYEQYF
16,TRBD1,.,TRBV5-6,TRBJ2-3,TGTGCCAGCAGCTTGCGGACAGGGACTTCCACAGATACGCAGTATTTT,CASSLRTGTSTDTQYF
13,TRBD2,.,TRBV6-5,TRBJ2-5,TGTGCCAGCACCCCGGCGGGGGTGGAGACCCAGTACTTC,CASTPAGVETQYF
14,.,.,TRBV5-4,TRBJ1-1,TGTGCCAGCAGCTTGGGTCAGGGCTTCCCTGAAGCTTTCTTT,CASSLGQGFPEAFF
14,TRBD1,.,TRBV9,TRBJ1-3,TGTGCCAGCAGCGCCGAACAGGGGTTGGACACCATATATTTT,CASSAEQGLDTIYF
15,.,once,TRBV9,TRBJ2-3,TGTGCCAGCAGCGTAGCTGGAGGACGAGAAGATACGCAGTATTTT,CASSVAGGREDTQYF
14,.,once,TRBV7-2,TRBJ1-1,TGTGCCAGCAGCATCGGACAGTTGAACACTGACGCTTTCTTT,CASSIGQLNTDAFF
14,TRBD1,.,TRBV2,TRBJ1-5,TGTGCCAGCAGAAGCGCAGGGGGTATTCAGCCCCAGCATTTT,CASRSAGGIQPQHF
15,.,.,TRBV21-1,TRBJ1-2,TGTGCCAGCAGCAAAGGACAGGGCTTCAGAAATGGCTACACCTTC,CASSKGQGFRNGYTF
13,.,.,TRBV14,TRBJ2-7,TGTGCCAGCAGCCAATCTCTAGGAGGCGAGCAGTACTTC,CASSQSLGGEQYF
12,.,.,TRBV19,TRBJ2-7,TGTGCCAGTAGTCACCAGGGGTACGAGCAGTACTTC,CASSHQGYEQYF
15,.,once,TRBV27,TRBJ1-5,TGTGCCAGCAGTTTATTCGGTCAGGGGAATCAGCCCCAGCATTTT,CASSLFGQGNQPQHF
12,.,.,TRBV7-9,TRBJ1-4,TGTGCCAGCAGCTTAGATGCGGAAAAACTGTTTTTT,CASSLDAEKLFF
14,TRBD1,.,TRBV6-5,TRBJ1-1,TGTGCCAGCAGTTACCGACAGGGTGGGACTGAAGCTTTCTTT,CASSYRQGGTEAFF
15,TRBD1,few,TRBV5-4,TRBJ2-7,TGTGCCAGCAGCCTTACAGGGGGTTGGGACTACGAGCAGTACTTC,CASSLTGGWDYEQYF
16,TRBD1,.,TRBV2,TRBJ1-1,TGTGCCAGCAGTGATTTTGGTGGACAGGGGATTCCTGAAGCTTTCTTT,CASSDFGGQGIPEAFF
17,TRBD2,.,TRBV4-1,TRBJ2-7,TGCGCCAGCAGCCGCGATTCGTCACTAGCGGGAGTGTCCGAGCAGTACTTC,CASSRDSSLAGVSEQYF
13,.,.,TRBV6-1,TRBJ2-4,TGTGCCAGCAGTCCAGGAGCCAAAAACATTCAGTACTTC,CASSPGAKNIQYF
13,.,once,TRBV6-1,TRBJ2-7,TGTGCCAGCAGACAACAGGGTGACTACGAGCAGTACTTC,CASRQQGDYEQYF
17,.,few,TRBV7-9,TRBJ2-3,TGTGCCAGCAGCCCATGGAGAGGGGACAAACCCACAGATACGCAGTATTTT,CASSPWRGDKPTDTQYF
15,.,.,TRBV27,TRBJ2-2,TGTGCCAGCAGGCGGTGGCTAACGAACACCGGGGAGCTGTTTTTT,CASRRWLTNTGELFF
18,.,.,TRBV5-6,TRBJ1-5,TGTGCCAGCAGCCGAACCACAGGGACCGGATTAAGCAATCAGCCCCAGCATTTT,CASSRTTGTGLSNQPQHF
14,.,.,TRBV5-1,TRBJ1-2,TGCGCCAGCAGCTTGGAGGCGTCAGGATATGGCTACACCTTC,CASSLEASGYGYTF
22,TRBD1,.,TRBV10-3,TRBJ1-1,TGTGCCATCAGTTTCCCTCGGACAGGGACCCAACACATTAATACTATGAACACTGAAGCTTTCTTT,CAISFPRTGTQHINTMNTEAFF
18,TRBD1,.,TRBV27,TRBJ1-1,TGTGCCAGCAGTCCCCGGGGACAGCTCCTTAGGGTGAACACTGAAGCTTTCTTT,CASSPRGQLLRVNTEAFF
14,TRBD1,.,TRBV6-5,TRBJ2-7,TGTGCCAGCAGGACCACAGGGGGAGACTACGAGCAGTACTTC,CASRTTGGDYEQYF
17,TRBD2,.,TRBV7-9,TRBJ2-7,TGTGCCAGCAGAGTGACTAGCGGGAACGAAAGCTCCTACGAGCAGTACTTC,CASRVTSGNESSYEQYF
15,TRBD1,.,TRBV5-6,TRBJ2-1,TGTGCCAGCAGCTCGGGGACAGGGGCGGGGAATGAGCAGTTCTTC,CASSSGTGAGNEQFF
15,TRBD2,once,TRBV5-1,TRBJ2-1,TGCGCCAGCAGCTTGACTAGCGGGTCAATCAATGAGCAGTTCTTC,CASSLTSGSINEQFF
14,TRBD1,few,TRBV6-4,TRBJ2-1,TGTGCCAGCAGTCCCGGGACAGGCAGCAATGAGCAGTTCTTC,CASSPGTGSNEQFF
14,TRBD1,.,TRBV29-1,TRBJ2-7,TGCAGCGTTCTACCTAGACAGGGTATCTACGAGCAGTACTTC,CSVLPRQGIYEQYF
13,.,.,TRBV5-3,TRBJ1-1,TGTGCCAGAAGCTTAGTCTTGAGGACTGAAGCTTTCTTT,CARSLVLRTEAFF
16,.,.,TRBV9,TRBJ2-3,TGTGCCAGCAGCCCCGACGGGGCGGGGTGGGCAGATACGCAGTATTTT,CASSPDGAGWADTQYF
18,TRBD1,.,TRBV14,TRBJ1-2,TGTGCCAGCAGCCCCGAATGGGGGACAGGGCCTCCTAACTATGGCTACACCTTC,CASSPEWGTGPPNYGYTF
14,.,.,TRBV2,TRBJ2-1,TGTGCCAGCAGTGTGTGGGCAGGGGCGAATGAGCAGTTCTTC,CASSVWAGANEQFF
14,.,.,TRBV7-2,TRBJ1-1,TGTGCCAGCAGCCAACCGGGAGGGGGCACTGAAGCTTTCTTT,CASSQPGGGTEAFF
14,.,.,TRBV7-7,TRBJ2-2,TGTGCCAGCAGCTTAACTTCGGGAACCGGGGAGCTGTTTTTT,CASSLTSGTGELFF
15,.,.,TRBV19,TRBJ2-3,TGTGCCAGTACCTCCGGGACTGGAGGCACAGATACGCAGTATTTT,CASTSGTGGTDTQYF
17,TRBD1,.,TRBV29-1,TRBJ1-4,TGCAGCGTTGGACAGGGCGTCGCACATGCAACTAATGAAAAACTGTTTTTT,CSVGQGVAHATNEKLFF
16,TRBD1,.,TRBV6-6,TRBJ1-1,TGTGCCAGCAGTTCCCCGGACAGGGCAGACACGACTGAAGCTTTCTTT,CASSSPDRADTTEAFF
11,TRBD1,.,TRBV10-3,TRBJ1-4,TGTGCCACCTACAGGGGGTGGAAACTGTTTTTT,CATYRGWKLFF
13,TRBD1,.,TRBV5-4,TRBJ1-2,TGTGCCAGCAGCTCCCAGGGGGGCTATGGCTACACCTTC,CASSSQGGYGYTF
13,.,.,TRBV12-5,TRBJ2-5,TGTGCTAGTGGCCCGTCAGACGGGGAGACCCAGTACTTC,CASGPSDGETQYF
13,.,many,TRBV25-1,TRBJ1-2,TGTGCCAGCGCAGGACAGTACAGCTATGGCTACACCTTC,CASAGQYSYGYTF
15,.,.,TRBV9,TRBJ2-3,TGTGCCAGCAGCGTAGAAGGAGCCTACACAGATACGCAGTATTTT,CASSVEGAYTDTQYF
16,.,.,TRBV5-1,TRBJ1-3,TGCGCCAGCAGCTTGATAATACGGGAGTCTGGAAACACCATATATTTT,CASSLIIRESGNTIYF
15,.,medium-sized,TRBV21-1,TRBJ2-1,TGTGCCAGCAGCAAAGACTGGAGCTCCTACAATGAGCAGTTCTTC,CASSKDWSSYNEQFF
14,TRBD2,.,TRBV7-3,TRBJ2-3,TGTGCCAGCAGCTTCCTAGCGGGGACAGATACGCAGTATTTT,CASSFLAGTDTQYF
13,.,.,TRBV6-5,TRBJ2-5,TGTGCCAGCAGTCAACAGGGCCAAGAGACCCAGTACTTC,CASSQQGQETQYF
17,TRBD1,.,TRBV7-9,TRBJ2-1,TGTGCCAGCAGCTTAGTTATGCGGGACAGGGGATACAATGAGCAGTTCTTC,CASSLVMRDRGYNEQFF
14,TRBD1,.,TRBV27,TRBJ1-1,TGTGCCAGCAGTCCGCAGGGGGAAATTACTGAAGCTTTCTTT,CASSPQGEITEAFF